This T cell receptor (beta chain) was retrieved from a study of CD8 T cells in Susac syndrome. Trimming at V came to 7 bases and at J to 9 bases, leaving 6 bases not matched to a gene. Germline CDR1 MNHEY, CDR2 SVGAGI. The CDR3 has 12 residues. High-throughput TCR beta sequencing covered peripheral CD8+ and CD4+ T cells. In contrast to the negatively isolated CD8+ and CD4+ T cells, TEMRA cells were FACS-enriched. RNA totalling roughly 0.45 to 1 ug underwent reverse transcription with random hexamers. TCRdb reprocessed the immunoSEQ multiplex PCR reads via MiXCR and lists one record per CDR3 protein. The data contain tens of thousands of distinct CDR3 sequences, around 93% of them seen just once; the ten biggest clones take up 0.45% to 0.55%.

Sequenced: CD8+ T cells from PBMCs. This TCR was recovered from a human donor with Susac syndrome. V and J are TRBV6-5 and TRBJ2-1, with 7 bases matching TRBD1. The CDR3 region is CASTSPGGEQFF. The CDR3 bases are TGTGCCAGCACTTCACCAGGGGGTGAGCAGTTCTTC.